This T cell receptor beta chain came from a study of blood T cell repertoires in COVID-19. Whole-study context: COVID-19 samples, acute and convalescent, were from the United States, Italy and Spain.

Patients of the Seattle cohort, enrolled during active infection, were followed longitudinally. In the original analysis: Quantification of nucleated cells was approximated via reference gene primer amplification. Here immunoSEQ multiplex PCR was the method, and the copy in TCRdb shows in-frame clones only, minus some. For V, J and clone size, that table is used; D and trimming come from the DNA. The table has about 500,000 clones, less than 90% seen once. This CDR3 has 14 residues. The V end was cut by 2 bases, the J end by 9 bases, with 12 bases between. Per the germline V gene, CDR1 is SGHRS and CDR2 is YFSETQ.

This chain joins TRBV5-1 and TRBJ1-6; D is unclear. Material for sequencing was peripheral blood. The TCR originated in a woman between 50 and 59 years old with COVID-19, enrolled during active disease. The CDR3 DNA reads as TGCGCCAGCAGCTTACCAGGAATAGGTTCACCCCTCCACTTT. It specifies CASSLPGIGSPLHF.